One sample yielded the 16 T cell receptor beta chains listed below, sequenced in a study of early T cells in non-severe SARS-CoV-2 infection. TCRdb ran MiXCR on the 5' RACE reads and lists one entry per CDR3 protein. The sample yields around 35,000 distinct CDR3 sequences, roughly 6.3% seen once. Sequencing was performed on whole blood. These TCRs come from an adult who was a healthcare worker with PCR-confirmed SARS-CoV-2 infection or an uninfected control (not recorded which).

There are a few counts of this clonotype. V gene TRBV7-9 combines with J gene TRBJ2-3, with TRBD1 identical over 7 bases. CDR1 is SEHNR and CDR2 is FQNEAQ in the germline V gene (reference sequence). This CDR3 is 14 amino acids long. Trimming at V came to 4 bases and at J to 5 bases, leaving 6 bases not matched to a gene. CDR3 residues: CASSSGQALDTQYF. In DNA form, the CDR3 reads TGTGCCAGCAGCTCAGGACAGGCACTAGATACGCAGTATTTT. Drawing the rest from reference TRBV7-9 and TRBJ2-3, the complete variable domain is DTGVSQNPRHKITKRGQNVTFRCDPISEHNRLYWYRQTLGQGPEFLTYFQNEAQLEKSRLLSDRFSAERPKGSFSTLEIQRTEQGDSAMYLCASSSGQALDTQYFGPGTRLTVL.

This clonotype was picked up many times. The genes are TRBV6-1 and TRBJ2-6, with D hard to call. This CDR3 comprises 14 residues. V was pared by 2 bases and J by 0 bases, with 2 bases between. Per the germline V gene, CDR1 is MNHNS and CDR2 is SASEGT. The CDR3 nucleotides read TGTGCCAGCAGTGAACACTCTGGGGCCAACGTCCTGACTTTC. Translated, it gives CASSEHSGANVLTF.

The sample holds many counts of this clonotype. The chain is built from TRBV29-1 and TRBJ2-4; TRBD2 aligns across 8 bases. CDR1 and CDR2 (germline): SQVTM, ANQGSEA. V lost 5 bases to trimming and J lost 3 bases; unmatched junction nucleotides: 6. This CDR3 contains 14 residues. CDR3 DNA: TGCAGCGTTCACAGCGGGAGAGGCAAAAACATTCAGTACTTC. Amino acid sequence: CSVHSGRGKNIQYF. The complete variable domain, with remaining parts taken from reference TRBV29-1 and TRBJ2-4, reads SAVISQKPSRDICQRGTSLTIQCQVDSQVTMMFWYRQQPGQSLTLIATANQGSEATYESGFVIDKFPISRPNLTFSTLTVSNMSPEDSSIYLCSVHSGRGKNIQYFGAGTRLSVL.

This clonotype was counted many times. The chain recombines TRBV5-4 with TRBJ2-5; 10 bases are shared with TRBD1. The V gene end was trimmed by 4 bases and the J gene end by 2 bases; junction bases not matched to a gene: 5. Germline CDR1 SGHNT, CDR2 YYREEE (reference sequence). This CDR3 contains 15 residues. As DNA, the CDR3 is TGTGCCAGCAGCGCCCGACAGGGGGCACAAGAGACCCAGTACTTC. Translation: CASSARQGAQETQYF.

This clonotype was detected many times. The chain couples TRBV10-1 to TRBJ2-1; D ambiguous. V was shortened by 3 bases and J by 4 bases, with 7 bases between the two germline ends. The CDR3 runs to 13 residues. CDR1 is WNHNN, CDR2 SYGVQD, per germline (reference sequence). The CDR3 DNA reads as TGCGCCAGCAGTGAAGCTACATACAATGAGCAGTTCTTC. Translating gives CASSEATYNEQFF.

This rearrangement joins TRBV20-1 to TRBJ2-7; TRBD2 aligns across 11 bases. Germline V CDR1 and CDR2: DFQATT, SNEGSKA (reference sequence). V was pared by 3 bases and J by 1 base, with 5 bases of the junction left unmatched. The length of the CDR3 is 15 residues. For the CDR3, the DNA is TGCAGTGCTAGGGGGACTAGCGGTTATTCCTACGAGCAGTACTTC. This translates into CSARGTSGYSYEQYF.

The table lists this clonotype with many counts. The CDR3, as DNA: TGTGCCAGCAGCGCACACTCAGCGGGACGGGAGACCCAGTACTTC. This codes for CASSAHSAGRETQYF. J is TRBJ2-5 and V is TRBV13; 7 bases are a match to TRBD2. V was clipped by 5 bases and J by 5 bases; unmatched bases: 11. Germline V gene lookup returns CDR1 PRHDT and CDR2 FYEKMQ (reference sequence). This CDR3 has 15 residues.

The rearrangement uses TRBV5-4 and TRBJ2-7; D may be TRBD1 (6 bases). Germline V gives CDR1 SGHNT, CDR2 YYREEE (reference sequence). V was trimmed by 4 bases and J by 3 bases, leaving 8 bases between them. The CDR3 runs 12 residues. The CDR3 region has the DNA TGTGCCAGCAGCGCACAGGGCTACGAGCAGTACTTC. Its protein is CASSAQGYEQYF.

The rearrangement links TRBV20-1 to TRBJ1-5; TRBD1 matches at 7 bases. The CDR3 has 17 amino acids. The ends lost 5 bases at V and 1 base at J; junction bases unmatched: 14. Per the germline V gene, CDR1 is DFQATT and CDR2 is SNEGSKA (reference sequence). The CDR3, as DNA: TGCAGTGCTCCGGATTGGCAGGGGGTGAAAAGCAATCAGCCCCAGCATTTT. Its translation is CSAPDWQGVKSNQPQHF.

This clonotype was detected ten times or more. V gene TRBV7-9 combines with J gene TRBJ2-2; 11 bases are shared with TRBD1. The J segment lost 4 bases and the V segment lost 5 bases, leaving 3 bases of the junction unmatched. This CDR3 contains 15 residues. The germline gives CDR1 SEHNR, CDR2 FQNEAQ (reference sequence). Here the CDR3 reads CASSTGTGGTGELFF. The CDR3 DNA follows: TGTGCCAGCAGCACCGGGACAGGGGGCACCGGGGAGCTGTTTTTT.

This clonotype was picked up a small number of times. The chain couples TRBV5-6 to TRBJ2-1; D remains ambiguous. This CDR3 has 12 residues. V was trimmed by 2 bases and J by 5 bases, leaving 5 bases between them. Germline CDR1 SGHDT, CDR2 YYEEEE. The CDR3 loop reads CASSLSNNEQFF. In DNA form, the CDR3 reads TGTGCCAGCAGCTTATCGAACAATGAGCAGTTCTTC.

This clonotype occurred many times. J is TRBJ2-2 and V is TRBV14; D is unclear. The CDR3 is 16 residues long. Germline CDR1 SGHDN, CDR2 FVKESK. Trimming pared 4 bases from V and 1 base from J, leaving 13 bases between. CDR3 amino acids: CASSPRQGGNTGELFF. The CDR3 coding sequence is TGTGCCAGCAGCCCTCGACAAGGCGGGAACACCGGGGAGCTGTTTTTT.

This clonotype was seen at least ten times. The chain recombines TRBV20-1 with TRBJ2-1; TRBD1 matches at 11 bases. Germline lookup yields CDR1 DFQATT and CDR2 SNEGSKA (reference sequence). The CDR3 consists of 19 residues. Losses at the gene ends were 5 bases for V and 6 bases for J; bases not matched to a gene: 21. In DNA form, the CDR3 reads TGCAGTGCTGAAACTGGTCGGACAGGGGGCTATCAATTGGTCAATGAGCAGTTCTTC. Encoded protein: CSAETGRTGGYQLVNEQFF.

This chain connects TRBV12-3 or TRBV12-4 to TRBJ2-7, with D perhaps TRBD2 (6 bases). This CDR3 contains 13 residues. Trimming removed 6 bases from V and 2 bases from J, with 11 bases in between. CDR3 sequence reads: CASRGTVTYEQYF. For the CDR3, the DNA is TGTGCCAGCAGGGGGACTGTCACCTACGAGCAGTACTTC.

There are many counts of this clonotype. CDR3 nucleotide sequence: TGTGCCAGCAGCTTGGGGACTAACTACGAGCAGTACTTC. It codes for CASSLGTNYEQYF. This rearrangement joins TRBV5-4 to TRBJ2-7, with D perhaps matching TRBD2 (6 bases). The V and J ends lost 0 bases and 3 bases respectively, with 7 bases between them. Germline assignment: CDR1 SGHNT and CDR2 YYREEE (reference sequence). CDR3 size: 13 residues.

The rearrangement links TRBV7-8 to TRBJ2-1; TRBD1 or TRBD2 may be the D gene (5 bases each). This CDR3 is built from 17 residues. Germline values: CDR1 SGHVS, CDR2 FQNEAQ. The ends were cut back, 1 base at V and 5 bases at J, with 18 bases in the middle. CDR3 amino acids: CASSLGPLRGRNNEQFF. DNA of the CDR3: TGTGCCAGCAGCTTAGGCCCCTTGAGGGGACGGAACAATGAGCAGTTCTTC.